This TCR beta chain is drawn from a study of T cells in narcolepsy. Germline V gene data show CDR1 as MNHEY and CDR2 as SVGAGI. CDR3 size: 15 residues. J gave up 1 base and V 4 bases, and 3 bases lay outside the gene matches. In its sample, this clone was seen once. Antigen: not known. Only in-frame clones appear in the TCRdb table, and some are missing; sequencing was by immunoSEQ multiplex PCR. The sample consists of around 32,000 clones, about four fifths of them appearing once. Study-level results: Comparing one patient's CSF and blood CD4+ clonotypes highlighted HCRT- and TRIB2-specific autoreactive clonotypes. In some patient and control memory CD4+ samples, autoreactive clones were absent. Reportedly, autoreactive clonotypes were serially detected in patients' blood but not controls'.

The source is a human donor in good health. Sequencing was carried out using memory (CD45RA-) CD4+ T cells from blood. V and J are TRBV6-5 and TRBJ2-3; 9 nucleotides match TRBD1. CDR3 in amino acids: CASSLGTGRTDTQYF. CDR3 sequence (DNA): TGTGCCAGCAGTTTGGGGACAGGGCGCACAGATACGCAGTATTTT.